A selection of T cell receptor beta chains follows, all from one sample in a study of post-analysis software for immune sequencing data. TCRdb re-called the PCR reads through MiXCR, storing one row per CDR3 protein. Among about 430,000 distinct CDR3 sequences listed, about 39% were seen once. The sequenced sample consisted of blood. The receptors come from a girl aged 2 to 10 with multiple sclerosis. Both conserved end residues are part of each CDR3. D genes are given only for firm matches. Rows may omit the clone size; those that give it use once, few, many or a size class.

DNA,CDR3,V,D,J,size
TGTGCCAGCAGCTTGGATCCAGCTTGGAACACTGAAGCTTTCTTT,CASSLDPAWNTEAFF,TRBV5-6,-,TRBJ1-1,few
TGCAGCGTTCACGGTGGGGCTGAAGCTTTCTTT,CSVHGGAEAFF,TRBV29-1,-,TRBJ1-1,-
TGTGCCAGCAGTTACCAAGGACACATTAGCTCCTATAATTCACCCCTCCACTTT,CASSYQGHISSYNSPLHF,TRBV12-3/TRBV12-4,-,TRBJ1-6,-
TGCAGCGTTCGGTCTCCCTACGAGCAGTACTTC,CSVRSPYEQYF,TRBV29-1,-,TRBJ2-7,-
TGTGCCAGCAGCTTAAGGGGTTTGCGGGGACCATACGAGCAGTACTTC,CASSLRGLRGPYEQYF,TRBV7-3,-,TRBJ2-7,-
TGTGCCGGCAGCGTGACGACAGGGGTTGAGCAGTACTTC,CAGSVTTGVEQYF,TRBV11-2,TRBD1,TRBJ2-4,-
TGTGCCAGCAGTGAAGACAGGGGGAACACTGAAGCTTTCTTT,CASSEDRGNTEAFF,TRBV6-1,TRBD1,TRBJ1-1,-
TGTGCCAGCAGTTTAGGAGGGGTTCAGCCCCAGCATTTT,CASSLGGVQPQHF,TRBV12-3/TRBV12-4,-,TRBJ1-5,few
TGCAGCGTTGACAGAAGCAATGAGCAGTTCTTC,CSVDRSNEQFF,TRBV29-1,-,TRBJ2-1,few
TGCGCCAGCAGCAGGGGAGAATTTGAGTCAGATACGCAGTATTTT,CASSRGEFESDTQYF,TRBV5-1,-,TRBJ2-3,-
TGCAGTGCTAGCAAACCAGGGGGACGGTACGAGCAGTACTTC,CSASKPGGRYEQYF,TRBV20-1,TRBD1,TRBJ2-7,few